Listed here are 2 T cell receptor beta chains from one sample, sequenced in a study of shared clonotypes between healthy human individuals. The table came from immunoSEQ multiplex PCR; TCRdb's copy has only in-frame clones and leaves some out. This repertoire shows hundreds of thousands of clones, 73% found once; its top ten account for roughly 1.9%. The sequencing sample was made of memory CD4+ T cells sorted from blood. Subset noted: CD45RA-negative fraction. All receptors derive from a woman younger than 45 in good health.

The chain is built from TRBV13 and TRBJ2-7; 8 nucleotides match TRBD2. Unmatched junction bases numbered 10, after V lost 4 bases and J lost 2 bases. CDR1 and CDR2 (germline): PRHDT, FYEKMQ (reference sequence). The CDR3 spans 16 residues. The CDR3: CASSSPRSGSAYEQYF. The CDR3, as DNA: TGTGCCAGCAGCTCCCCGCGGAGCGGGAGTGCCTACGAGCAGTACTTC.

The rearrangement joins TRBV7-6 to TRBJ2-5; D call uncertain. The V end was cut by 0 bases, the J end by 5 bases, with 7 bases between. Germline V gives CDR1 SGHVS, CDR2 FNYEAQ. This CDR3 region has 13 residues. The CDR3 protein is CASSLALPETQYF. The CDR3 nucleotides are TGTGCCAGCAGCTTAGCGCTTCCCGAGACCCAGTACTTC.